A selection of T cell receptor beta chains follows, all from one sample in a study of shared clonotypes between healthy human individuals. Clones were sequenced by immunoSEQ multiplex PCR, and TCRdb holds only the in-frame ones, with some missing. The data contain some 2,500,000 clones, less than 95% of them singletons. What was sequenced was naive CD4+ T cells from PBMCs. The receptors derive from a man aged 18 to 35 in good health. Some clones in this sample may be carry-over from other donors' samples. The CDR3 runs from the conserved cysteine through the conserved F or W. Each record gives: clone size, V gene, J gene, D gene, CDR3 protein, CDR3 DNA. The D gene is left open where the match is weak. Clone size is given for some rows only: seen once, a few or many times, or a class if the clone is expanded.

size: .
V: TRBV28
J: TRBJ2-7
D: .
CDR3: CASSFRSRQADEQYF
DNA: TGTGCCAGCAGTTTTAGGAGCCGACAGGCGGACGAGCAGTACTTC

size: .
V: TRBV19
J: TRBJ2-2
D: TRBD1
CDR3: CASSRTYRDREIGVSTGELFF
DNA: TGTGCCAGTAGTAGAACTTACCGGGACAGGGAAATTGGGGTGTCCACGGGGGAGCTGTTTTTT

size: .
V: TRBV11-2
J: TRBJ2-3
D: .
CDR3: CASSLGRADTQYF
DNA: TGTGCCAGCAGCTTAGGAAGGGCAGATACGCAGTATTTT

size: .
V: TRBV27
J: TRBJ2-6
D: TRBD1
CDR3: CASSPSRDRAGANVLTF
DNA: TGTGCCAGCAGTCCATCTCGGGACAGGGCCGGGGCCAACGTCCTGACTTTC

size: .
V: TRBV9
J: TRBJ2-1
D: TRBD2
CDR3: CASSVGTSTSSYNEQFF
DNA: TGTGCCAGCAGCGTGGGGACTAGCACAAGCTCCTACAATGAGCAGTTCTTC

size: .
V: TRBV7-8
J: TRBJ2-2
D: TRBD1
CDR3: CASSSLPRTGNTGELFF
DNA: TGTGCCAGCAGCTCGCTTCCCCGGACAGGGAACACCGGGGAGCTGTTTTTT

size: .
V: TRBV7-2
J: TRBJ2-5
D: TRBD2
CDR3: CASTLSIVAGGGETQYF
DNA: TGTGCCAGCACCCTTAGTATAGTAGCGGGAGGCGGTGAGACCCAGTACTTC

size: .
V: TRBV29-1
J: TRBJ1-4
D: .
CDR3: CSVELATATNEKLFF
DNA: TGCAGCGTTGAATTAGCTACTGCAACTAATGAAAAACTGTTTTTT

size: once
V: TRBV18
J: TRBJ2-5
D: TRBD1
CDR3: CASSRPGTGRETQYF
DNA: TGTGCCAGCTCACGCCCCGGGACAGGGAGGGAGACCCAGTACTTC

size: .
V: TRBV4-1
J: TRBJ1-1
D: .
CDR3: CASSTGGLNTEAFF
DNA: TGCGCCAGCAGCACAGGCGGGTTGAACACTGAAGCTTTCTTT

size: once
V: TRBV4-1
J: TRBJ1-1
D: TRBD1
CDR3: CASSRSSAVNRGFTEAFF
DNA: TGCGCCAGCAGCCGCTCATCCGCCGTTAACAGGGGGTTCACTGAAGCTTTCTTT

size: .
V: TRBV7-2
J: TRBJ2-7
D: .
CDR3: CASSLQGTYEQYF
DNA: TGTGCCAGCAGCCTCCAGGGCACCTACGAGCAGTACTTC

size: .
V: TRBV5-1
J: TRBJ2-3
D: TRBD2
CDR3: CASSLLLAGEGGADTQYF
DNA: TGCGCCAGCAGCTTGCTCCTAGCGGGAGAAGGGGGTGCAGATACGCAGTATTTT

size: once
V: TRBV29-1
J: TRBJ2-7
D: TRBD2
CDR3: CSVISLAGGREQYF
DNA: TGCAGCGTTATCTCACTAGCGGGAGGGCGCGAGCAGTACTTC

size: .
V: TRBV19
J: TRBJ2-1
D: TRBD2
CDR3: CASSISRGRGGEQFF
DNA: TGTGCCAGTAGTATTAGTCGCGGGAGGGGCGGTGAGCAGTTCTTC

size: .
V: TRBV6-5
J: TRBJ1-5
D: .
CDR3: CASTLRANSNQPQHF
DNA: TGTGCCAGCACCCTTAGGGCAAATAGCAATCAGCCCCAGCATTTT

size: .
V: TRBV28
J: TRBJ2-7
D: .
CDR3: CASSSPGEGNEQYF
DNA: TGTGCCAGCAGTTCCCCAGGGGAAGGCAACGAGCAGTACTTC

size: .
V: TRBV5-1
J: TRBJ2-5
D: .
CDR3: CASSLVGDRETQYF
DNA: TGCGCCAGCAGCTTGGTCGGGGATCGAGAGACCCAGTACTTC

size: .
V: TRBV6-6
J: TRBJ1-1
D: TRBD1
CDR3: CASSYPTGGGGTEAFF
DNA: TGTGCCAGCAGTTACCCAACAGGGGGCGGTGGCACTGAAGCTTTCTTT